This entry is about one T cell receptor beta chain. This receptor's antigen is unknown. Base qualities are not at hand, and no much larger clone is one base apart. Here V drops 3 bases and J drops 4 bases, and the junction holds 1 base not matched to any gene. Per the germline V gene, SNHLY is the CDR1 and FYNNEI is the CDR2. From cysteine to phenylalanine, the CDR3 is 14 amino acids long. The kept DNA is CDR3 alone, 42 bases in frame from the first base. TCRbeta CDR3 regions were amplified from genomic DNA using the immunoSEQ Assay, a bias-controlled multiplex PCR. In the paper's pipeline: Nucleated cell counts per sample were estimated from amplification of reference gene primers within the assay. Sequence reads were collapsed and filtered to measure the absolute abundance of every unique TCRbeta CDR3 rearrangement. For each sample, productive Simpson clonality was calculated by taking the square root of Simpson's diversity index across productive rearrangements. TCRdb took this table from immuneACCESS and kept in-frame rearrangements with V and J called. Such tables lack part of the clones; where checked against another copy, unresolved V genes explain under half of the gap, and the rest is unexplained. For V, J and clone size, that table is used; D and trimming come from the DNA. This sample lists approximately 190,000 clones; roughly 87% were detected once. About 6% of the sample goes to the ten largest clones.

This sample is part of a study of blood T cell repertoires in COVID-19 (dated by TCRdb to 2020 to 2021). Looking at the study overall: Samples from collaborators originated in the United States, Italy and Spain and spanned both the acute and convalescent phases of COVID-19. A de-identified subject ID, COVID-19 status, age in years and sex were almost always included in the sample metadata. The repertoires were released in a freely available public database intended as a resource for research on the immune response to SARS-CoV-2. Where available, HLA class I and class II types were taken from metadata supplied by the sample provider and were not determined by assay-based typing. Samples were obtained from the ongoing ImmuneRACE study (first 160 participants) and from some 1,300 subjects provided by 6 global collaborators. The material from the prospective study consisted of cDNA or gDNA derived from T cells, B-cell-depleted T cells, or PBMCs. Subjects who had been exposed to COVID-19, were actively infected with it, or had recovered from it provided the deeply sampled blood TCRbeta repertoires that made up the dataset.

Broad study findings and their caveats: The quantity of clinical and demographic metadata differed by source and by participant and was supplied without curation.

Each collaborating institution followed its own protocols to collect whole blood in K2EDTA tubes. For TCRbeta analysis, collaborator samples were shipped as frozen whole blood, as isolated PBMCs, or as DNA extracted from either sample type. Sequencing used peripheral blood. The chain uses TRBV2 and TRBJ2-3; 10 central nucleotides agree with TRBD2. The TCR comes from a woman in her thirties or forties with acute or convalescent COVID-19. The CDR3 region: CASSDGTSADTQYF. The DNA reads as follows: TGTGCCAGCAGTGACGGGACTAGCGCAGATACGCAGTATTTT.